This TCR beta chain was captured in a study of regulatory T cells in long-lasting Graves disease. The wider study: Antithyroid drug use was under 3 months in newly diagnosed Graves' patients. Notes on the study in general: TRBV28, TRBJ1-2 and TRBJ2-5 were favored in persistent disease.

This clonotype was detected many times. Its target is not known. Relying on iRepertoire HTBI primers and Arm-PCR of CDR3 regions, the team built TCR beta libraries. TCRdb re-analysed the multiplex PCR reads in MiXCR, keeping a single row per CDR3 protein. The sample includes 350,000 to 450,000 distinct CDR3 sequences, about 12% of them seen just once. As to time point: newly diagnosed GD, antithyroid drugs for less than 3 months. Scientists built the TCR library using RNA that was extracted from PBMCs. CDR3 size: 14 residues. Trimming took 6 bases from V and 4 from J, leaving 16 bases between them. The germline V gene has CDR1 MDHEN and CDR2 SYDVKM. These records were also assigned to another study, of T cells in Graves' hyperthyroidism and ophthalmopathy. As that report states: These patients, aged 18 to 65, had recently diagnosed hyperthyroidism lasting under 2 months. Initially, a first-round RT-PCR of the TCR CDR3 employed the HTBI primer set.

Sequencing used peripheral blood mononuclear cells (PBMCs), obtained at new diagnosis, from a patient treated with antithyroid drugs. The receptor was derived from a young woman with Graves disease. The V and J genes are TRBV28 and TRBJ2-7; D is ambiguous. CDR3 protein: CASRIPAGTYEQYF. The CDR3 region has the DNA TGTGCCAGCAGGATACCCGCTGGAACTTACGAGCAGTACTTC.